This T cell receptor beta chain was captured in a study of cytotoxic CD8 clonotypes in ibrutinib-treated CLL. Germline V gene lookup returns CDR1 SNHLY and CDR2 FYNNEI. V dropped 6 bases and J dropped 0; count of bases not matched to a gene: 7. This CDR3 has 16 residues. Clones were sequenced by immunoSEQ multiplex PCR, and TCRdb holds only the in-frame ones, with some missing. The table includes more than 85,000 clones, roughly 80% detected once. The TCR originated in a human donor with chronic lymphocytic leukemia. The V gene is TRBV2, the J gene TRBJ2-1; 8 bases are shared with TRBD2. Specimen: PBMCs, collected after 24 months of ibrutinib treatment. The CDR3 here is CASSIAGFSSYNEQFF. In nucleotides, the CDR3 is TGTGCCAGCAGCATAGCGGGGTTCAGCTCCTACAATGAGCAGTTCTTC.